Reported below is one TCR beta chain. The CDR3 spans 15 residues. The germline V and J ends were trimmed by 3 bases and 0 bases, with 9 bases remaining between them. Germline CDR1 LGHNA, CDR2 YNFKEQ. Time point: pre-reinfection, 55 to 20 weeks before reinfection detection. Sorted cells were sequenced directly ex vivo without any in vitro expansion. People who inject drugs from Montreal's HEPCO study were the donors. A couple of donors provided sorted CD3+ CD8+ CD45RO- naive CD8 T cells at all three reinfection time points. The data were taken from a study of memory CD8 T cells in hepatitis C reinfection. As for the study in general: A couple of donors cleared primary HCV but became chronic after reinfection.

Sequenced by immunoSEQ multiplex PCR; TCRdb stores in-frame clones only, minus some. The sample gives 45,000 to 65,000 clones, 85% to 90% of which show up once; roughly 1% is in the top ten. Sequenced input: naive CD8+ T cells sorted from blood. This chain connects TRBV4-2 to TRBJ2-1, with a tentative D call TRBD2 (5 bases). The sequence derives from a man between 18 and 29 years old with hepatitis C virus infection. The CDR3 region is CASSHGLSSYNEQFF. CDR3 DNA sequence: TGTGCCAGCAGCCATGGACTGAGCTCCTACAATGAGCAGTTCTTC.